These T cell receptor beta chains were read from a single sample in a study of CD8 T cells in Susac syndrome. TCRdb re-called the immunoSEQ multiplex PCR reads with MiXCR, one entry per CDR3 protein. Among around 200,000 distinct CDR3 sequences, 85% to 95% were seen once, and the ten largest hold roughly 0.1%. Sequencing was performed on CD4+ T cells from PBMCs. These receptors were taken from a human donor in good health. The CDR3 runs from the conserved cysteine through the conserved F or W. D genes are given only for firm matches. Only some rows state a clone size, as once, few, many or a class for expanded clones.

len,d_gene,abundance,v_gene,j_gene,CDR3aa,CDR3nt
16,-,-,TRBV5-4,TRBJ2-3,CASSLAIAASTDTQYF,TGTGCCAGCAGCTTGGCCATAGCGGCTAGCACAGATACGCAGTATTTT
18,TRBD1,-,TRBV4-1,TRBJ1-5,CASSQDPPTGASNQPQHF,TGCGCCAGCAGCCAAGATCCTCCAACAGGGGCTAGCAATCAGCCCCAGCATTTT
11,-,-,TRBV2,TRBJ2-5,CASSVLGTQYF,TGTGCCAGCAGCGTTTTGGGGACCCAGTACTTC
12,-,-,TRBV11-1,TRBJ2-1,CASSMNNNEQFF,TGTGCCAGCAGCATGAACAACAATGAGCAGTTCTTC
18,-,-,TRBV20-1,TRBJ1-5,CSALGPPSRRYSNQPQHF,TGCAGTGCTCTAGGACCGCCTTCCCGCCGTTATAGCAATCAGCCCCAGCATTTT
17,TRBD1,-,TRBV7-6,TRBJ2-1,CASSWAPGQGARNEQFF,TGTGCCAGCAGCTGGGCCCCGGGGCAGGGGGCGCGGAATGAGCAGTTCTTC
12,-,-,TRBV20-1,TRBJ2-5,CSAQETGATQYF,TGCAGTGCTCAGGAGACCGGGGCGACCCAGTACTTC
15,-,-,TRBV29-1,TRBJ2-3,CSVELGGSPSDTQYF,TGCAGCGTTGAACTTGGGGGTTCCCCCTCAGATACGCAGTATTTT
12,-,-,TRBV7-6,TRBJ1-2,CASSNQGAGYTF,TGTGCCAGCAGCAATCAGGGTGCAGGCTACACCTTC
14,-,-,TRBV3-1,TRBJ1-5,CASSQDVSNQPQHF,TGTGCCAGCAGCCAGGACGTCAGTAATCAGCCCCAGCATTTT
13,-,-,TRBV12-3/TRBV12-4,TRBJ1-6,CASSSTTGSPLHF,TGTGCCAGCAGTTCTACTACGGGTTCACCCCTCCACTTT
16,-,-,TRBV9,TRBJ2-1,CASSVAKAAGYNEQFF,TGTGCCAGCAGCGTAGCTAAGGCAGCAGGTTACAATGAGCAGTTCTTC
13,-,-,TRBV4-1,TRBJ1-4,CASSQPADRKLFF,TGCGCCAGCAGCCAGCCAGCGGACAGAAAACTGTTTTTT
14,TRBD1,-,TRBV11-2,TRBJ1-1,CASSSGQGNTEAFF,TGTGCCAGCAGCTCCGGACAGGGGAACACTGAAGCTTTCTTT
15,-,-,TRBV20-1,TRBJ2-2,CSARVLQGGTGELFF,TGCAGTGCTAGAGTATTACAGGGAGGGACCGGGGAGCTGTTTTTT
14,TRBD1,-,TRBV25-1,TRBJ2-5,CASSQTGFQETQYF,TGTGCCAGCAGTCAGACAGGGTTCCAAGAGACCCAGTACTTC
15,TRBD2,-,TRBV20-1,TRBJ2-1,CSDQTGSSGYNEQFF,TGCAGTGACCAGACGGGGTCTAGCGGATACAATGAGCAGTTCTTC
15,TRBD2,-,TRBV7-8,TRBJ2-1,CASSRASGNHNEQFF,TGTGCCAGCAGCCGCGCTAGCGGGAATCACAATGAGCAGTTCTTC
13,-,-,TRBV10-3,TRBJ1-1,CAISGGQGTEAFF,TGTGCCATCAGTGGGGGTCAGGGCACTGAAGCTTTCTTT
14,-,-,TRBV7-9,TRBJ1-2,CASIAGNLNYGYTF,TGTGCCAGCATCGCAGGGAATCTTAACTATGGCTACACCTTC
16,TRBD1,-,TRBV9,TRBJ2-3,CASSVDRVNRADTQYF,TGTGCCAGCAGCGTGGACAGGGTCAATCGCGCAGATACGCAGTATTTT
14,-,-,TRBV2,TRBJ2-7,CASSAGRAPSPQYF,TGTGCCAGCAGTGCCGGACGGGCCCCTTCGCCGCAGTACTTC
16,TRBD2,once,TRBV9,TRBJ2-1,CASSVWRGSSYNEQFF,TGTGCCAGCAGCGTCTGGCGGGGGAGCTCCTACAATGAGCAGTTCTTC
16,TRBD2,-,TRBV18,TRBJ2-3,CASSPLGAGDTDTQYF,TGTGCCAGCTCACCACTCGGGGCGGGGGACACAGATACGCAGTATTTT
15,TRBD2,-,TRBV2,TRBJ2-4,CASSGLAGAKNIQYF,TGTGCCAGCAGCGGACTAGCAGGAGCCAAAAACATTCAGTACTTC
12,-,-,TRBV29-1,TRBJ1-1,CSVVGPGTEAFF,TGCAGCGTTGTGGGGCCCGGCACTGAAGCTTTCTTT
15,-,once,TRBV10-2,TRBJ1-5,CASSEHRVAGQPQHF,TGCGCCAGCAGTGAACACAGGGTAGCGGGTCAGCCCCAGCATTTT
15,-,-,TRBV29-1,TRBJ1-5,CSVGEDSDETQPQHF,TGCAGCGTTGGGGAGGACAGTGACGAGACTCAGCCCCAGCATTTT
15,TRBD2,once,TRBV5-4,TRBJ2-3,CASTPKRGGPDTQYF,TGTGCCAGCACCCCAAAGCGGGGGGGGCCGGATACGCAGTATTTT
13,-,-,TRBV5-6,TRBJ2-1,CASSPGVYNEQFF,TGTGCCAGCAGCCCGGGTGTCTACAATGAGCAGTTCTTC
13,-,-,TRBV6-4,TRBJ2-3,CASSDSPSDTQYF,TGTGCCAGCAGTGACTCGCCCTCGGATACGCAGTATTTT